Listed below are T cell receptor beta chains from one sample, sequenced in a study of CD8 T cells in ankylosing spondylitis. In TCRdb, the 5' RACE reads were re-called with MiXCR into one record per CDR3 protein. The data hold 80,000 to 100,000 distinct CDR3 sequences, with roughly 8.8% observed a single time. The specimen was blood, either unsorted or a sorted T cell fraction (not recorded which). These receptors came from a male donor with ankylosing spondylitis or in good health (not recorded which). Each CDR3 is given with its conserved first and last residue. Each record gives: J gene, V gene, CDR3 protein.

TRBJ2-3 TRBV20-1 CSFETLVTDTQYF
TRBJ2-5 TRBV15 CATSRARRTQETQYF
TRBJ2-2 TRBV29-1 CSAITSGVTTGELFF
TRBJ1-2 TRBV2 CASSQHINYGYTF
TRBJ1-1 TRBV4-1 CASSQLRDGDLNTEAFF
TRBJ2-3 TRBV12-3/TRBV12-4 CASSLAGFGTDTQYF
TRBJ2-5 TRBV20-1 CSASSGQGVAQYF
TRBJ1-2 TRBV2 CASRGTGGGYTF
TRBJ1-1 TRBV3-1 CASSHRTARNTEAFF
TRBJ2-3 TRBV6-1 CASTEVAAGTDTQYF
TRBJ2-7 TRBV29-1 CSVIGQGDYEQYF
TRBJ2-3 TRBV5-1 CASSHSTGLTDTQYF
TRBJ2-3 TRBV2 CASNRDPGLNTDTQYF
TRBJ1-4 TRBV9 CASSRPGGGGEKLFF
TRBJ2-3 TRBV20-1 CSARVRNTQYF
TRBJ2-7 TRBV7-2 CASSLASGGASYEQYF
TRBJ2-2 TRBV28 CASSPLLGRDGELFF
TRBJ2-7 TRBV9 CASSIGAGTSYEQYF